The 28 T cell receptor beta chains below were found in one sample sequenced in a study of graft-versus-host responses after intestinal transplantation. TCRdb's copy holds only in-frame clones and misses some; the assay was immunoSEQ multiplex PCR. The data show some 20,000 clones, 65% to 85% seen once. Processing released intraepithelial and lamina propria lymphocytes from the graft tissue. The starting material was ileum tissue, obtained around 20 days after intestinal transplant. These TCRs come from a human patient who received an intestinal transplant, so some T cells may come from the graft donor.

CDR3: CASSRTSGGQETQYF. The CDR3 bases are TGTGCCAGCAGCCGAACTAGCGGGGGACAAGAGACCCAGTACTTC. The V call is TRBV7-2, the J call TRBJ2-5; the match to TRBD2 covers 11 bases. V shed 5 bases, J shed 2 bases, and the junction held 4 bases outside the gene matches. Germline V gene data show CDR1 as SGHTA and CDR2 as FQGNSA. This CDR3 is built from 15 residues.

This clone was recorded a few times. This sequence joins TRBV4-2 and TRBJ2-7; 8 bases line up with TRBD1. V shed 0 bases and J 3 bases; nucleotides not matched to a gene: 7. This CDR3 comprises 16 residues. Germline V gene sequence: CDR1 LGHNA, CDR2 YNFKEQ. The CDR3 reads CASSQEAGGAIYEQYF. DNA for the CDR3: TGTGCCAGCAGCCAAGAAGCAGGGGGCGCCATCTACGAGCAGTACTTC.

This clone has only a few counts. The V and J genes are TRBV6-6 and TRBJ1-1, with D possibly matching TRBD1 (5 bases). Per the germline V gene, CDR1 is MNHNY and CDR2 is SVGAGI (reference sequence). This CDR3 region has 14 residues. V gave up 4 bases and J gave up 7 bases, with 16 bases separating them. The CDR3 loop is CASSFWQGQGEAFF. CDR3 bases: TGTGCCAGCAGTTTTTGGCAGGGCCAGGGTGAAGCTTTCTTT.

V and J are TRBV7-6 and TRBJ2-2, with 9 bases identical to TRBD2. The length of the CDR3 is 16 residues. V was clipped by 0 bases and J by 1 base; unmatched bases: 0. Germline CDR1 reads SGHVS; CDR2 reads FNYEAQ. The CDR3 DNA sequence: TGTGCCAGCAGCTTAGCTAGCGGGGGGAACACCGGGGAGCTGTTTTTT. Amino acids: CASSLASGGNTGELFF.

V usage is TRBV18 and J usage is TRBJ2-7, with 9 positions matching TRBD2. Germline V lookup: CDR1 KGHSH, CDR2 LQKENI. This CDR3 contains 15 residues. Trimming removed 0 bases from V and 2 bases from J; junction bases left unmatched: 2. The DNA for the CDR3 is TGTGCCAGCTCACCACCTCTAGCGGGAACCTACGAGCAGTACTTC. This encodes CASSPPLAGTYEQYF.

Here the CDR3 DNA reads TGTGCCAGCAGCTGGGGACAGGCTGGAAATTCACCCCTCCACTTT. It yields the protein CASSWGQAGNSPLHF. The chain couples TRBV27 to TRBJ1-6; 8 nucleotides agree with TRBD1. Germline V gene sequence: CDR1 MNHEY, CDR2 SMNVEV (reference sequence). The CDR3 contains 15 residues. V was clipped by 6 bases and J by 7 bases; unmatched bases: 8.

This clone was observed a few times. The chain combines TRBV2 with TRBJ2-7, with a weak D call TRBD1 (6 bases). The germline V and J ends were trimmed by 5 bases and 3 bases, with 23 bases remaining between them. Germline CDR1 reads SNHLY; CDR2 reads FYNNEI. This CDR3 has 17 residues. The CDR3, as DNA: TGTGCCAGCAGTTCACCAGGGGAAGGGGAATTATTCTACGAGCAGTACTTC. Translated: CASSSPGEGELFYEQYF.

The count of this clone is one. The rearrangement uses TRBV18 and TRBJ2-3, with D tentatively TRBD1 (6 bases). V was cut by 3 bases and J by 2 bases, with 12 bases left in between. Germline-derived CDR1 and CDR2 are KGHSH and LQKENI. The CDR3 contains 15 residues. In DNA, the CDR3 is TGTGCCAGCTCACCGACAGGTTACTACACAGATACGCAGTATTTT. Residues: CASSPTGYYTDTQYF. The full variable domain, rest sourced from reference TRBV18 and TRBJ2-3, is NAGVMQNPRHLVRRRGQEARLRCSPMKGHSHVYWYRQLPEEGLKFMVYLQKENIIDESGMPKERFSAEFPKEGPSILRIQQVVRGDSAAYFCASSPTGYYTDTQYFGPGTRLTVL.

This chain links TRBV6-1 with TRBJ1-2; possible D gene TRBD1, 6 bases. The length of the CDR3 is 15 residues. Trimming removed 0 bases at V and 4 bases at J, with 12 bases between. Germline V gene data show CDR1 as MNHNS and CDR2 as SASEGT. CDR3 region: CASSEAQTGPYGYTF. The CDR3 DNA follows: TGTGCCAGCAGTGAAGCCCAAACAGGGCCCTATGGCTACACCTTC.

The CDR3 DNA reads as TGTGCCAGCTCACCTCGCAGGAAGGACACTGAAGCTTTCTTT. Translation: CASSPRRKDTEAFF. The gene calls are TRBV18 and TRBJ1-1; D not resolved. CDR3 size: 14 residues. The ends were cut back, 3 bases at V and 3 bases at J, with 11 bases in the middle. Germline V gene lookup returns CDR1 KGHSH and CDR2 LQKENI.

This clone was detected only a few times. V and J are TRBV2 and TRBJ1-1, with unresolved D. V was pared by 7 bases and J by 0 bases, with 12 bases between. The CDR3 is made up of 14 amino acids. Germline V lookup: CDR1 SNHLY, CDR2 FYNNEI. In DNA form, the CDR3 reads TGTGCCAGCAATGACGTCTGGCTGAACACTGAAGCTTTCTTT. Residues: CASNDVWLNTEAFF.

The rearrangement links TRBV30 to TRBJ2-5; TRBD1 aligns across 8 bases. V trimming: 7 bases; J trimming: 5 bases; junction bases outside the gene matches: 12. CDR3 length equals 14 residues. Germline lookup yields CDR1 GTSNPN and CDR2 SVGIG (reference sequence). The CDR3 bases are TGTGCCTCAAGAGCGGACAGGGTCTTGGAGACCCAGTACTTC. Translation: CASRADRVLETQYF. The full variable domain, with the rest looked up from reference TRBV30 and TRBJ2-5, is SQTIHQWPATLVQPVGSPLSLECTVEGTSNPNLYWYRQAAGRGLQLLFYSVGIGQISSEVPQNLSASRPQDRQFILSSKKLLLSDSGFYLCASRADRVLETQYFGPGTRLLVL.

CDR3 sequence (DNA): TGTGCCAGTAGCCGACAGTTTACAGATACGCAGTATTTT. Protein sequence: CASSRQFTDTQYF. The genes are TRBV19 and TRBJ2-3; TRBD1 might be the D (5 bases). This CDR3 has 13 residues. Germline V lookup: CDR1 LNHDA, CDR2 SQIVND (reference sequence). Trimming shortened V by 6 bases and J by 3 bases, and 10 bases separated the two germline ends. Complete variable domain (other parts from reference TRBV19 and TRBJ2-3): DGGITQSPKYLFRKEGQNVTLSCEQNLNHDAMYWYRQDPGQGLRLIYYSQIVNDFQKGDIAEGYSVSREKKESFPLTVTSAQKNPTAFYLCASSRQFTDTQYFGPGTRLTVL.

The CDR3 DNA follows: TGTGCCAGCAGTTTATGGCCATGGGGGACAGGGGGCACTACTGGCTACACCTTC. This translates into CASSLWPWGTGGTTGYTF. This chain links TRBV27 with TRBJ1-2, with 12 bases fitting TRBD1. In germline, CDR1 is MNHEY, CDR2 SMNVEV (reference sequence). J lost 7 bases, V lost 1 base, and 13 bases had no gene match. This CDR3 is built from 18 residues.

The CDR3 is CASRSGGGNGYTF. Written as DNA, the CDR3 is TGTGCCAGCAGGTCAGGGGGCGGTAATGGCTACACCTTC. V usage is TRBV27 and J usage is TRBJ1-2, with 8 positions matching TRBD1. The V and J ends lost 6 bases and 6 bases, in that order; junction bases with no gene match: 6. CDR1 is MNHEY, CDR2 SMNVEV, per germline (reference sequence). This CDR3 has 13 amino acids.

This clone was observed a few times. The genes are TRBV5-6 and TRBJ2-7, with 7 bases matching TRBD1. This CDR3 region has 16 residues. With 3 bases clipped from V and 3 bases from J, the junction kept 12 bases outside the gene matches. Germline CDR1 is SGHDT and CDR2 is YYEEEE. Written as DNA, the CDR3 is TGTGCCAGCAGCTCATGGGGGACAGTCAGAGACTACGAGCAGTACTTC. Translating gives CASSSWGTVRDYEQYF.

This chain connects TRBV7-9 to TRBJ2-5, with D maybe TRBD1 (5 bases). CDR3 size: 14 residues. Trimming shortened V by 1 base and J by 0 bases, and 6 bases separated the two germline ends. Germline lookup yields CDR1 SEHNR and CDR2 FQNEAQ (reference sequence). The CDR3 bases are TGTGCCAGCAGCTTAGGGACACACCAAGAGACCCAGTACTTC. Protein sequence: CASSLGTHQETQYF.

This clone came up a few times. The CDR3 bases are TGTGCCAGCAGTGAGGTGGGGGGGTCTAATGAAAAACTGTTTTTT. Residues: CASSEVGGSNEKLFF. V is TRBV2 and J is TRBJ1-4; possibly TRBD1 for D (5 bases). Germline V gives CDR1 SNHLY, CDR2 FYNNEI. V was trimmed by 3 bases and J by 3 bases, leaving 11 bases between them. The CDR3 loop spans 15 amino acids. Full variable domain (remainder filled in from reference TRBV2 and TRBJ1-4): EPEVTQTPSHQVTQMGQEVILRCVPISNHLYFYWYRQILGQKVEFLVSFYNNEISEKSEIFDDQFSVERPDGSNFTLKIRSTKLEDSAMYFCASSEVGGSNEKLFFGSGTQLSVL.

The chain links TRBV19 to TRBJ1-6; the match to TRBD1 covers 11 bases. The V and J ends lost 6 bases and 9 bases, in that order; junction bases with no gene match: 7. The CDR3 consists of 15 residues. The germline V gene encodes CDR1 LNHDA and CDR2 SQIVND (reference sequence). This CDR3 reads CASRFMGQGGSPLHF. DNA of the CDR3: TGTGCCAGTAGGTTCATGGGACAGGGGGGTTCACCCCTCCACTTT.

DNA of the CDR3: TGTGCCAGCAGGATGGTGGGCGAGCTCTACGAGCAGTACTTC. Residues: CASRMVGELYEQYF. V gene TRBV28 combines with J gene TRBJ2-7; D remains ambiguous. The CDR3 totals 14 residues. V was shortened by 6 bases and J by 3 bases, with 15 bases between the two germline ends. The V gene's germline CDR1 is MDHEN and CDR2 SYDVKM.

Concerning this clone: Likely a read error: the CDR3 ends without its conserved phenylalanine or tryptophan. This chain joins TRBV13 and TRBJ1-1; 9 bases are a match to TRBD1. Germline values: CDR1 PRHDT, CDR2 FYEKMQ (reference sequence). The CDR3 contains 14 residues. Losses at the gene ends were 3 bases for V and 10 bases for J; bases not matched to a gene: 9. CDR3 region: CASSFIGAGQGAFS. In nucleotides, the CDR3 is TGTGCCAGCAGCTTCATCGGTGCGGGACAGGGAGCTTTCTCT.

The chain couples TRBV12-5 to TRBJ2-2; 8 bases match TRBD1. Per germline, CDR1 LGHNT and CDR2 FRNRAP. V lost 4 bases and J lost 3; bases outside the gene matches: 4. This CDR3 is built from 15 residues. As DNA, the CDR3 is TGTGCTAGTGGTTGGGGGACAGGTCACACCGGGGAGCTGTTTTTT. As protein: CASGWGTGHTGELFF.

The chain employs TRBV7-3 and TRBJ2-2; TRBD2 might be the D (5 bases). V lost 2 bases and J 3 bases, leaving 16 bases between the germline ends. This CDR3 region has 17 residues. CDR1 and CDR2 from the germline V gene are SGHTA and FQGTGA. In DNA form, the CDR3 reads TGTGCCAGCAGCTTATACCCAAGGAGGCCCTACACCGGGGAGCTGTTTTTT. It specifies CASSLYPRRPYTGELFF.

This chain uses TRBV27 with TRBJ2-7; a weak D match, TRBD1 (6 bases). This CDR3 contains 13 residues. Germline assignment: CDR1 MNHEY and CDR2 SMNVEV (reference sequence). Trimming shortened V by 3 bases and J by 4 bases, and 10 bases separated the two germline ends. CDR3 residues: CASSLGHGYEQYF. DNA for the CDR3: TGTGCCAGCAGTTTGGGACATGGATACGAGCAGTACTTC.

The rearrangement links TRBV18 to TRBJ2-5; D uncertain. The germline gives CDR1 KGHSH, CDR2 LQKENI. The CDR3 is made up of 15 amino acids. Trimming cost V 2 bases and J 2 bases, with 12 bases left between them. Here the CDR3 DNA reads TGTGCCAGCTCACCAGGAGTGGTTGATCAAGAGACCCAGTACTTC. Its translation: CASSPGVVDQETQYF.

The table lists this clone with a count of one. The V gene is TRBV30, the J gene TRBJ2-7, with 11 nucleotides matching TRBD2. This CDR3 is built from 19 residues. The germline gives CDR1 GTSNPN, CDR2 SVGIG (reference sequence). V dropped 0 bases and J dropped 0; count of bases not matched to a gene: 13. The CDR3 sequence: CAWSVWGLADRLASYEQYF. For the CDR3, the DNA is TGTGCCTGGAGTGTATGGGGACTAGCGGATCGCCTGGCCTCCTACGAGCAGTACTTC.

The chain has TRBV5-1 and TRBJ1-4; D gene ambiguous. Germline V gene lookup returns CDR1 SGHRS and CDR2 YFSETQ. Trimming took 4 bases from V and 4 from J, leaving 8 bases between them. The CDR3 totals 13 residues. CDR3 residues: CASSNSYNEKLFF. The DNA for the CDR3 is TGCGCCAGCAGCAACAGTTATAATGAAAAACTGTTTTTT.

This clone was seen just once. The chain carries TRBV23-1 and TRBJ1-2, with TRBD1 matching 9 bases. TRBV23-1 is marked as an open reading frame, function uncertain. This CDR3 comprises 14 residues. The V gene end was trimmed by 8 bases and the J gene end by 4 bases; junction bases not matched to a gene: 8. CDR3 coding DNA: TGCGCCAGCCTCTTACAGGGGGCGAGCTATGGCTACACCTTC. As protein: CASLLQGASYGYTF.